This entry lists 12 T cell receptor beta chains sequenced from one sample in a study of blood T cell repertoires in COVID-19. Sequencing used immunoSEQ multiplex PCR; TCRdb keeps in-frame clones, though not all of them. The repertoire includes about 210,000 clones, around 80% of them detected once, and over 7% sits in the top ten. What was sequenced was peripheral blood. The receptors were sampled from a woman between 65 and 79 years old with acute or convalescent COVID-19.

The CDR3 spells CASSQAGTTGYTF. The CDR3, as DNA: TGCGCCAGCAGCCAAGCAGGGACTACTGGCTACACCTTC. This chain connects TRBV4-3 to TRBJ1-2; D possibly corresponds to TRBD1 (5 bases). The CDR3 contains 13 residues. Germline assignment: CDR1 LGHNA and CDR2 YSLEER. V was clipped by 1 base and J by 7 bases, with 10 bases between them.

A remark on this clone: Other DNA sequences in the sample encode the same CDR3. The gene calls are TRBV7-6 and TRBJ2-3; D remains unclear. The CDR3 totals 11 residues. Germline loops: CDR1 SGHVS, CDR2 FNYEAQ. With 4 bases removed from V and 4 bases from J, the gap between germline ends came to 3 bases. The CDR3 region is CASSSSDTQYF. The CDR3 DNA reads TGTGCCAGCAGCTCGTCAGATACGCAGTATTTT.

This clone showed up many times. The CDR3 DNA is TGTGCCAGCTCACCACAAGCCGGGACAGGGAGTTCACCCCTCCACTTT. Its translation: CASSPQAGTGSSPLHF. The chain recombines TRBV18 with TRBJ1-6; TRBD1 matches 9 bases. This CDR3 is built from 16 residues. V dropped 1 base and J dropped 9; count of bases not matched to a gene: 7. CDR1 and CDR2 (germline): KGHSH, LQKENI.

The rearrangement joins TRBV4-1 to TRBJ2-1; D may be TRBD2 (7 bases). This CDR3 spans 14 amino acids. CDR1 and CDR2 from the germline V gene are MGHRA and YSYEKL. V was trimmed by 3 bases and J by 16 bases, leaving 22 bases between them. CDR3 protein: CASSQDTGGGGAFF. The CDR3 DNA is TGCGCCAGCAGCCAGGATACCGGAGGGGGGGGCGCATTCTTC.

This clone was observed once. The chain recombines TRBV6-5 with TRBJ2-4; maybe TRBD1 (7 bases). The V end was cut by 5 bases, the J end by 8 bases, with 16 bases between. CDR1 and CDR2 from the germline V gene are MNHEY and SVGAGI. This CDR3 has 14 residues. Here the CDR3 reads CASSLQGGGDIQYF. For the CDR3, the DNA is TGTGCCAGCAGTCTTCAGGGGGGTGGCGACATTCAGTACTTC.

V is TRBV27 and J is TRBJ2-5; 9 positions agree with TRBD2. The CDR3 runs to 17 residues. Germline CDR1 is MNHEY and CDR2 is SMNVEV (reference sequence). J lost 5 bases, V lost 7 bases, and 17 bases had no gene match. Here the CDR3 reads CASKPDWRGGPEETQYF. CDR3 coding DNA: TGTGCCAGCAAACCCGACTGGCGGGGGGGCCCGGAGGAGACCCAGTACTTC.

The V and J genes are TRBV7-3 and TRBJ2-6; possibly TRBD2 for D (5 bases). The CDR3 has 18 amino acids. Trimming shortened V by 5 bases and J by 4 bases, and 21 bases separated the two germline ends. Germline loops: CDR1 SGHTA, CDR2 FQGTGA. The CDR3 here is CASSPQPPAGAGANVLTF. The CDR3 region has the DNA TGTGCCAGCAGCCCTCAACCACCCGCGGGTGCCGGGGCCAACGTCCTGACTTTC. Together with reference TRBV7-3 and TRBJ2-6, the CDR3 gives the full variable domain: GAGVSQTPSNKVTEKGKYVELRCDPISGHTALYWYRQSLGQGPEFLIYFQGTGAADDSGLPNDRFFAVRPEGSVSTLKIQRTERGDSAVYLCASSPQPPAGAGANVLTFGAGSRLTVL.

V and J are TRBV5-1 and TRBJ1-6; TRBD1 aligns across 7 bases. Germline-derived CDR1 and CDR2 are SGHRS and YFSETQ. The CDR3 is 16 residues long. With V trimmed by 2 bases and J by 7 bases, 9 bases remained unmatched. The CDR3 loop reads CASSFTGVIENSPLHF. The CDR3 DNA reads as TGCGCCAGCAGCTTTACAGGGGTGATAGAGAATTCACCCCTCCACTTT.

This clone was picked up one time. The chain uses TRBV5-1 and TRBJ1-3; 11 positions agree with TRBD1. Germline values: CDR1 SGHRS, CDR2 YFSETQ. This CDR3 comprises 17 residues. V was pared by 4 bases and J by 0 bases, with 6 bases of the junction left unmatched. In DNA form, the CDR3 reads TGCGCCAGCAGCCCATGGGGGACAGGGGGCTCTGGAAACACCATATATTTT. It specifies CASSPWGTGGSGNTIYF.

This clone was counted between two and nine times. The CDR3 region is CASSFVAGETQYF. Written as DNA, the CDR3 is TGCGCCAGCAGCTTCGTAGCGGGAGAGACCCAGTACTTC. The chain is built from TRBV5-1 and TRBJ2-5; 7 bases align to TRBD2. The germline CDR1 and CDR2 sequences are SGHRS and YFSETQ. V shed 2 bases, J shed 4 bases, and the junction held 2 bases outside the gene matches. The CDR3 is made up of 13 amino acids.

This clone was detected a few times. The chain employs TRBV28 and TRBJ2-7, with D tentatively TRBD1 (5 bases). V was cut by 3 bases and J by 11 bases, with 11 bases left in between. Germline V gives CDR1 MDHEN, CDR2 SYDVKM. The CDR3 contains 11 residues. The CDR3 DNA follows: TGTGCCAGCAGTTTCAAAGGGGCGGAGTACTTC. This gives the protein CASSFKGAEYF.

The V and J genes are TRBV2 and TRBJ2-7; no reliable D call. This CDR3 is 12 amino acids long. Germline V lookup: CDR1 SNHLY, CDR2 FYNNEI. V was shortened by 7 bases and J by 3 bases, with 10 bases between the two germline ends. The CDR3 sequence: CASNEVLYEQYV. The CDR3 DNA is TGTGCCAGCAATGAGGTACTCTACGAGCAGTACGTC.